This TCR beta chain was captured in a study of cytomegalovirus exposure and HLA in healthy donors. Notes on the study in general: Follow-up analysis found HLA locus-dependent TCR association rates, highest for DRB1 and lowest for HLA-C. As a later analysis showed, several of the most significant clusters appeared to be linked to common viral pathogens. Judged likely to be a sequencing artifact was a cluster of highly shared sequence variants. About 87% or about 30% of the time was how often most TCR beta V segments were productive, according to an earlier analysis.

Of note for this clone: The antigen is unknown. Here the CDR3 omits its conserved ending phenylalanine or tryptophan, so a read error is the likely source.

The germline V gene encodes CDR1 MDHEN and CDR2 SYDVKM. Losses at the gene ends were 8 bases for V and 3 bases for J; bases not matched to a gene: 9. The CDR3 is 15 amino acids. The PCR used 60 Vbeta and 13 Jbeta primers. This table comes from immunoSEQ multiplex PCR, and its TCRdb copy is limited to in-frame clones, with some not included. The sample carries over 85,000 clones, 60% to 75% recorded once. The TCR was taken from a female donor in good health and CMV-seronegative. The J gene is TRBJ2-3, the V gene TRBV28; 9 nucleotides line up with TRBD2. Sequences were obtained from PBMCs. CDR3 DNA sequence: TGTGCCAGCGCGGGGGGGCGCCCTCGAACAGATACGCAGTATTTG. Its protein is CASAGGRPRTDTQYL.